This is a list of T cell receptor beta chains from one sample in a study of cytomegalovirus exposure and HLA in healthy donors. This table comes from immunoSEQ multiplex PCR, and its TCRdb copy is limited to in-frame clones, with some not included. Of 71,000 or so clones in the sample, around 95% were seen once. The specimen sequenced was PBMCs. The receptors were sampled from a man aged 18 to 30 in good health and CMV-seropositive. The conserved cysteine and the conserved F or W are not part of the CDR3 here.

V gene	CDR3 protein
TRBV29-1	SVERGGDTQY
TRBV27	ATAGTGAYEQY
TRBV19	ASSAWNQPQH
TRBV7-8	ASSLGGGETQY
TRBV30	AWRRDSGIVALH
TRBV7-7	ASSLQAQETQY
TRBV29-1	SGGDYAYEQY
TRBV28	ASSSLGGYEKLF
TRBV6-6	ASLRDRGGNTIY
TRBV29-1	SVASLRDGYT
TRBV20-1	RATGSYGYT
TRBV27	ASSRTGGSGGYT
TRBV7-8	ASSPGPLGGTQY
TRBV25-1	ASSETGQGSNYGYT
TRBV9	ASSVENGRKETQY
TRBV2	ASTGGDTGELF
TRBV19	ASSTLRQRETQY
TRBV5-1	ASSLTRTGQGGELF
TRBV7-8	ASGPKAGGQEQF
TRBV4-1	ASSPMAGGSSYNEQF
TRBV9	ASSVSESTGELF
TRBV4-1	ASSQDWRTGAPADTEAF
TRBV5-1	ASSLEGQGSQPQH
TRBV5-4	ASRQGQGTDTQY
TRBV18	ASSPSGGSTDTQY
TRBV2	ASRRTGGNYGYT
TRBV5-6	ASSFPLATHEQY
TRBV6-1	ASSGGQTNTEAF
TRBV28	ASRNSRLGDNQPQH
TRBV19	ASSTDGITAPDTQY